This T cell receptor (beta chain) originates from a study of chemoradiotherapy in HPV16-positive cancers. Turning to the study itself: Functional T-cell assays on two HPV16-positive patients' cells defined candidate HPV-specific clones and common TCR motifs.

The CDR3 totals 15 residues. V was clipped by 5 bases and J by 7 bases, with 21 bases between them. Per germline, CDR1 SNHLY and CDR2 FYNNEI. Assay used: immunoSEQ multiplex PCR; TCRdb lists only in-frame clones, some missing. The sample lists thousands of clones, roughly 80% occurring once. Over chemoradiotherapy, repertoires were sampled more than once. The sample in question was tumor tissue, obtained from a patient who underwent chemoradiotherapy. This TCR was recovered from a human donor with HPV-associated anogenital cancer. The chain employs TRBV2 and TRBJ2-7, with D perhaps TRBD1 or TRBD2 (5 bases each). The CDR3 sequence is CASSPNRPQSGEQYF. CDR3 DNA sequence: TGTGCCAGCAGTCCTAACAGGCCCCAATCGGGAGAGCAGTACTTC.